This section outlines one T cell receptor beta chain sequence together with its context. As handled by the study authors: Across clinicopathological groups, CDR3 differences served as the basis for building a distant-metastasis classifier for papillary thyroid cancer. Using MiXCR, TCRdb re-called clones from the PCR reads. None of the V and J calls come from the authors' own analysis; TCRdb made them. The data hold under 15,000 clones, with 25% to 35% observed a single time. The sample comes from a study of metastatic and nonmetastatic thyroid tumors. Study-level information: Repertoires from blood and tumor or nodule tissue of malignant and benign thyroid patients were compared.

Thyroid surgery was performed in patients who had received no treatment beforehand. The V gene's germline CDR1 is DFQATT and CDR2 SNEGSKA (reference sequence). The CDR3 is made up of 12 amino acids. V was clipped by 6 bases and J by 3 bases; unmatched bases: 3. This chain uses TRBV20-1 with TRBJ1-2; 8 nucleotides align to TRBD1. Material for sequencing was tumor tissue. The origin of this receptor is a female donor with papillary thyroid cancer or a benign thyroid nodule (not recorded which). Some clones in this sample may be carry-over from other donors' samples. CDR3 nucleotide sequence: TGCAGTGCGACGACAGGGGACTATGGCTACACCTTC. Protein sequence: CSATTGDYGYTF.